The 2 T cell receptor beta chains below were found in one sample sequenced in a study of PD-L1 blockade in urothelial cancer. The protocol was immunoSEQ multiplex PCR, while the TCRdb copy is restricted to in-frame clones and leaves out a portion. The data contain 100,000 to 150,000 clones, roughly 83% of them singletons. Sample time point: pretreatment peripheral blood. The sample here was PBMCs, taken around atezolizumab (anti-PD-L1) treatment. The receptors originated from a man in his fifties or sixties with urothelial cancer.

V usage is TRBV4-1 and J usage is TRBJ2-3; 13 positions match TRBD2. J lost 0 bases, V lost 0 bases, and 15 bases had no gene match. Germline-derived CDR1 and CDR2 are MGHRA and YSYEKL. The CDR3 has 22 amino acids. In DNA form, the CDR3 reads TGCGCCAGCAGCCAAGAAGGACCCAAACTAGCGGGAGGGTACCTTAGCACAGATACGCAGTATTTT. This translates into CASSQEGPKLAGGYLSTDTQYF.

CDR3 nucleotides: TGTGCCAGCTCACCGAGACAGGGTGTGACAGATACGCAGTATTTT. It specifies CASSPRQGVTDTQYF. This chain uses TRBV18 with TRBJ2-3; the match to TRBD1 covers 7 bases. The CDR3 sequence is 15 residues long. Germline values: CDR1 KGHSH, CDR2 LQKENI. The J segment lost 3 bases and the V segment lost 3 bases, leaving 6 bases of the junction unmatched.